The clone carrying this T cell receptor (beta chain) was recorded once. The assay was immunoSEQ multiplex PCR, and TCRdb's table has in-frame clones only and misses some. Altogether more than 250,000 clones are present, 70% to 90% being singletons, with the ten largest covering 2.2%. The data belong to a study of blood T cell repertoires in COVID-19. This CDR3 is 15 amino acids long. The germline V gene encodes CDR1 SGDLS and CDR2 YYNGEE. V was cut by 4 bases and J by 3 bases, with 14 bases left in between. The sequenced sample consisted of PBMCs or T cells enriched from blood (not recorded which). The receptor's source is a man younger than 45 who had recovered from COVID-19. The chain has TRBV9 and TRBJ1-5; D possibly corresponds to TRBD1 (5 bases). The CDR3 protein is CASSPLGEDNQPQHF. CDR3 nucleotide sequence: TGTGCCAGCAGCCCACTGGGGGAGGACAATCAGCCCCAGCATTTT.